The 32 T cell receptor beta chains below were found in one sample sequenced in a study of shared T cell receptors in the human thymus. The table came from immunoSEQ multiplex PCR; TCRdb's copy has only in-frame clones and leaves some out. The table includes about 660,000 clones, about 89% detected once. Separately, the same data were catalogued under a study of human thymus T cells.

The sample consisted of thymocytes. All receptors come from a boy in the first two years of life with a congenital heart defect.

V is TRBV15 and J is TRBJ2-7, with TRBD1 identical over 7 bases. Unmatched junction bases numbered 8, after V lost 0 bases and J lost 3 bases. Germline V gene data show CDR1 as LNHNV and CDR2 as YYDKDF (reference sequence). This CDR3 is 16 amino acids long. CDR3 protein: CATSRDPGQFNYEQYF. The DNA of the CDR3 is TGTGCCACCAGCAGAGACCCGGGACAGTTCAACTACGAGCAGTACTTC.

J is TRBJ2-5 and V is TRBV4-3, with D maybe TRBD2 (6 bases). The CDR3 is 16 amino acids. The V and J ends lost 0 bases and 0 bases respectively, with 11 bases between them. The germline gives CDR1 LGHNA, CDR2 YSLEER. CDR3 amino acids: CASSQETGSHQETQYF. The CDR3 DNA sequence: TGCGCCAGCAGCCAAGAGACCGGGAGCCACCAAGAGACCCAGTACTTC.

The chain is built from TRBV5-4 and TRBJ1-2; 10 bases match TRBD1. After removal of 5 bases from V and 0 bases from J, the junction contained 16 bases not matched to a gene. CDR3 length equals 19 residues. CDR1 is SGHNT and CDR2 is YYREEE in the germline V gene (reference sequence). CDR3 residues: CASREYTPKTGGANYGYTF. The DNA for the CDR3 is TGTGCCAGCAGGGAGTACACCCCCAAGACAGGGGGCGCTAACTATGGCTACACCTTC.

The J gene is TRBJ1-2, the V gene TRBV7-9; the match to TRBD1 covers 9 bases. V trimming: 1 base; J trimming: 4 bases; junction bases outside the gene matches: 10. The CDR3 is 17 amino acids. Per the germline V gene, CDR1 is SEHNR and CDR2 is FQNEAQ (reference sequence). CDR3 bases: TGTGCCAGCAGCTTAGAACCTACAGGGGGCGAGGTCTATGGCTACACCTTC. It translates to CASSLEPTGGEVYGYTF. Complete variable domain (other parts from reference TRBV7-9 and TRBJ1-2): DTGVSQNPRHKITKRGQNVTFRCDPISEHNRLYWYRQTLGQGPEFLTYFQNEAQLEKSRLLSDRFSAERPKGSFSTLEIQRTEQGDSAMYLCASSLEPTGGEVYGYTFGSGTRLTVV.

This clone was seen just once. This chain links TRBV14 with TRBJ1-4; D unclear. The length of the CDR3 is 13 residues. Germline CDR1 is SGHDN and CDR2 is FVKESK. The germline V and J ends were trimmed by 6 bases and 7 bases, with 12 bases remaining between them. For the CDR3, the DNA is TGTGCCAGCAGGGATAACGCTAGTGAAAAACTGTTTTTT. Its translation is CASRDNASEKLFF.

The chain uses TRBV5-1 and TRBJ2-7; no clear D. V was trimmed by 0 bases and J by 4 bases, leaving 5 bases between them. CDR1 and CDR2 (germline): SGHRS, YFSETQ. This CDR3 is built from 12 residues. The CDR3 sequence: CASSLDAYEQYF. CDR3 nucleotides: TGCGCCAGCAGCTTGGATGCGTACGAGCAGTACTTC.

J is TRBJ2-3 and V is TRBV12-2; the listed D gene, TRBD1, was not tested against the DNA. TRBV12-2 is a pseudogene. The CDR3 runs to 19 residues. CDR3 DNA: TGTGCAAGTCGCTTAGAAAAACACGCCGACAGGGGGCGCGGAGGTACGCAGTATTTT. Translating it yields CASRLEKHADRGRGGTQYF.

The chain couples TRBV15 to TRBJ2-7; D uncertain. Per the germline V gene, CDR1 is LNHNV and CDR2 is YYDKDF (reference sequence). Trimming removed 8 bases from V and 3 bases from J, with 17 bases in between. This CDR3 comprises 14 residues. The CDR3 DNA sequence: TGTGCCACCCCCCAAGGCCCGCCGGGCTACGAGCAGTACTTC. Encoded protein: CATPQGPPGYEQYF.

This clone was observed a few times. The CDR3 nucleotides are TGTGCCAGCAGCTTCTGGGGCGATGAAAAACTGTTTTTT. Amino acids: CASSFWGDEKLFF. The chain has TRBV5-4 and TRBJ1-4, with TRBD1 as a possible D gene (5 bases). CDR3 length: 13 residues. CDR1 and CDR2 (germline): SGHNT, YYREEE (reference sequence). The germline V and J ends were trimmed by 2 bases and 6 bases, with 8 bases remaining between them.

The chain uses TRBV6-1 and TRBJ1-4; 9 nucleotides agree with TRBD1. V lost 4 bases to trimming and J lost 13 bases; unmatched junction nucleotides: 10. Germline lookup yields CDR1 MNHNS and CDR2 SASEGT. This CDR3 is built from 14 residues. CDR3 loop: CASSVRTGESGLFF. The CDR3 DNA reads TGTGCCAGCAGTGTCCGGACAGGGGAGTCCGGACTGTTTTTT.

The chain is built from TRBV19 and TRBJ2-3, with D possibly matching TRBD2 (7 bases). Trimming took off 3 bases at V and 6 bases at J, with 13 bases between the two ends. Germline V gives CDR1 LNHDA, CDR2 SQIVND (reference sequence). This CDR3 comprises 14 residues. The CDR3 protein is CASSMRRGLDTQYF. DNA for the CDR3: TGTGCCAGTAGTATGCGGCGGGGGCTCGATACGCAGTATTTT.

As concerns this clone: At one end, the junction sequence differs from germline, possibly due to a read error. Other DNA sequences in this sample translate to the same CDR3. The chain employs TRBV29-1 and TRBJ2-3; TRBD2 matches at 7 bases. Germline assignment: CDR1 SQVTM and CDR2 ANQGSEA. CDR3 length: 16 residues. The CDR3 DNA reads as TGCAGCGTCGAAGATCGGGCTAGCGGTAGCACAGATACGCAGTATTTT. Translated: CSVEDRASGSTDTQYF.

This chain uses TRBV28 with TRBJ1-4; tentative D call: TRBD1 (6 bases). Deletions cut 2 bases from V and 8 bases from J, with 21 bases between. This CDR3 region has 17 residues. Germline V gives CDR1 MDHEN, CDR2 SYDVKM. CDR3 in amino acids: CASSLAGVGGAWEKLFF. The CDR3 bases are TGTGCCAGCAGTTTAGCCGGGGTGGGGGGGGCCTGGGAAAAACTGTTTTTT. The full variable domain, in which reference TRBV28 and TRBJ1-4 provide the parts outside the CDR3, is DVKVTQSSRYLVKRTGEKVFLECVQDMDHENMFWYRQDPGLGLRLIYFSYDVKMKEKGDIPEGYSVSREKKERFSLILESASTNQTSMYLCASSLAGVGGAWEKLFFGSGTQLSVL.

The chain is built from TRBV5-4 and TRBJ2-5; the D gene is possibly TRBD2 (5 bases). CDR3 length: 13 residues. Germline values: CDR1 SGHNT, CDR2 YYREEE (reference sequence). V was clipped by 2 bases and J by 6 bases, with 11 bases between them. The CDR3 sequence: CASSFREGKTQYF. The CDR3 nucleotides are TGTGCCAGCAGCTTCCGGGAAGGGAAGACCCAGTACTTC.

The chain links TRBV10-3 to TRBJ2-1; 14 positions match TRBD2. The V gene end was trimmed by 6 bases and the J gene end by 6 bases; junction bases not matched to a gene: 4. Germline CDR1 is ENHRY and CDR2 is SYGVKD. This CDR3 region has 15 residues. The chain's CDR3 is CAIRETSGGANEQFF. CDR3 in DNA: TGTGCCATCAGGGAGACTAGCGGGGGGGCCAATGAGCAGTTCTTC.

The V gene is TRBV7-9, the J gene TRBJ2-7; D perhaps matches TRBD1 (6 bases). Germline-derived CDR1 and CDR2 are SEHNR and FQNEAQ (reference sequence). This CDR3 spans 16 amino acids. V shed 5 bases and J shed 0 bases, with 17 bases lying between them. The CDR3 DNA reads as TGTGCCAGCAGCCCTAGTGGGGGCCTTAGCTCCTACGAGCAGTACTTC. Translating it yields CASSPSGGLSSYEQYF.

The rearrangement joins TRBV4-3 to TRBJ2-7; maybe TRBD1 (5 bases). CDR1 and CDR2 from the germline V gene are LGHNA and YSLEER. The ends were cut back, 3 bases at V and 3 bases at J, with 15 bases in the middle. This CDR3 is built from 15 residues. CDR3 in DNA: TGCGCCAGCAGCCATCAGGGTACCCACCTCTACGAGCAGTACTTC. Its protein product is CASSHQGTHLYEQYF.

This chain links TRBV27 with TRBJ1-5, with a tentative D call TRBD1 (6 bases). CDR3 length equals 14 residues. Trimming cost V 4 bases and J 5 bases, with 12 bases left between them. Germline loops: CDR1 MNHEY, CDR2 SMNVEV (reference sequence). The CDR3 DNA follows: TGTGCCAGCAGTTCCGGGACACTCGATCAGCCCCAGCATTTT. It encodes CASSSGTLDQPQHF.

CDR3 coding DNA: TGCGCCAGCAGCCAAGGGGGCACAATGGATCACTCTGGAAACACCATATATTTT. Translation gives CASSQGGTMDHSGNTIYF. The J gene is TRBJ1-3, the V gene TRBV4-1, with D perhaps matching TRBD1 (5 bases). V was trimmed by 1 base and J by 0 bases, leaving 16 bases between them. This CDR3 is 18 amino acids long. CDR1 and CDR2 from the germline V gene are MGHRA and YSYEKL.

This chain uses TRBV19 with TRBJ1-2; D possibly corresponds to TRBD1 (6 bases). This CDR3 is built from 15 residues. V lost 5 bases and J lost 2, with 15 bases in between. CDR1 is LNHDA and CDR2 is SQIVND in the germline V gene (reference sequence). As DNA, the CDR3 is TGTGCCAGTAGTTTTGAACAGGGCCTGAACTATGGCTACACCTTC. Its translation: CASSFEQGLNYGYTF.

This clone was seen a handful of times. V and J are TRBV7-2 and TRBJ2-7; 10 nucleotides line up with TRBD2. The germline V gene encodes CDR1 SGHTA and CDR2 FQGNSA. V trimming: 5 bases; J trimming: 3 bases; junction bases outside the gene matches: 10. The CDR3 loop spans 16 amino acids. The CDR3: CASSQPGTSALYEQYF. In nucleotides, the CDR3 is TGTGCCAGCAGCCAACCCGGGACTAGCGCCCTCTACGAGCAGTACTTC.

The chain carries TRBV7-2 and TRBJ2-7; D may be TRBD2 (5 bases). Trimming cost V 1 base and J 0 bases, with 16 bases left between them. Germline-derived CDR1 and CDR2 are SGHTA and FQGNSA. CDR3 length: 17 amino acids. The CDR3 here is CASSLGRVTGPSYEQYF. The CDR3 bases are TGTGCCAGCAGCTTAGGGCGGGTAACGGGCCCCTCCTACGAGCAGTACTTC.

The V call is TRBV7-8, the J call TRBJ2-2; no firm D call. There are 12 residues in the CDR3. V was pared by 3 bases and J by 7 bases, with 6 bases between. The germline gives CDR1 SGHVS, CDR2 FQNEAQ. The CDR3: CASSFSSGELFF. The CDR3 DNA is TGTGCCAGCAGCTTTAGTAGCGGGGAGCTGTTTTTT.

The J gene is TRBJ2-1, the V gene TRBV29-1, with 9 bases aligning to TRBD2. Trimming took 4 bases from V and 7 from J; bases not matched to a gene: 11. The CDR3 length is 15 residues. Germline V CDR1 and CDR2: SQVTM, ANQGSEA. CDR3 coding DNA: TGCAGCGTTGTAGCGTGGCGGGAGGGCCCAAATGAGCAGTTCTTC. This translates into CSVVAWREGPNEQFF.

The chain joins TRBV12-5 to TRBJ1-4; tentative D call: TRBD1 (5 bases). This CDR3 spans 14 amino acids. Trimming removed 9 bases from V and 5 bases from J, with 16 bases in between. Germline CDR1 reads LGHNT; CDR2 reads FRNRAP. The CDR3, as DNA: TGTGCTAGCAGCTCCGGGGGGGAAAATGAAAAACTGTTTTTT. This sequence encodes CASSSGGENEKLFF.

The chain carries TRBV11-2 and TRBJ2-1; TRBD2 matches at 8 bases. CDR1 and CDR2 (germline): SGHAT, FQNNGV. J lost 8 bases, V lost 5 bases, and 17 bases had no gene match. The CDR3 runs to 17 residues. The DNA of the CDR3 is TGTGCCAGCAGCACCAACCCAGCGGGAGAACCGGGGGATGAGCAGTTCTTC. Its translation: CASSTNPAGEPGDEQFF.

This sequence joins TRBV27 and TRBJ2-7; a weak D match, TRBD1 (6 bases). Looked up from germline, CDR1 is MNHEY and CDR2 is SMNVEV (reference sequence). Trimming stripped 2 bases from V and 4 bases from J, with 12 bases between. CDR3 length: 14 residues. The CDR3, as DNA: TGTGCCAGCAGTTTAGCAGGGGTAGGGTACGAGCAGTACTTC. Amino acid sequence: CASSLAGVGYEQYF.

This clone was counted a single time. The chain employs TRBV7-2 and TRBJ2-3, with 7 bases lining up with TRBD2. Unmatched junction bases numbered 5, after V lost 1 base and J lost 1 base. Germline V gene sequence: CDR1 SGHTA, CDR2 FQGNSA. The CDR3 has 16 amino acids. The CDR3 loop reads CASSLELSGGTDTQYF. The CDR3 nucleotides read TGTGCCAGCAGCTTAGAACTAAGCGGGGGCACAGATACGCAGTATTTT.

In its sample, this clone was seen a few times. This chain joins TRBV20-1 and TRBJ1-2; tentative D call: TRBD1 (6 bases). The CDR3 has 11 residues. Germline V lookup: CDR1 DFQATT, CDR2 SNEGSKA (reference sequence). V shed 7 bases and J shed 8 bases, with 14 bases lying between them. The CDR3 protein is CSVQGSEGYTF. CDR3 nucleotides: TGCAGTGTTCAGGGGAGCGAAGGCTACACCTTC.

The chain uses TRBV27 and TRBJ1-6; 7 positions agree with TRBD1. V gave up 0 bases and J gave up 8 bases; unmatched junction bases: 19. CDR1 MNHEY and CDR2 SMNVEV come from the germline V gene (reference sequence). The CDR3 sequence is 20 residues long. The CDR3 reads CASSLSRLVRGSGGDSPLHF. The CDR3 nucleotides read TGTGCCAGCAGTTTATCTCGGCTTGTTAGGGGCTCAGGGGGTGATTCACCCCTCCACTTT.

The chain combines TRBV2 with TRBJ2-7, with TRBD1 as a possible D gene (5 bases). This CDR3 has 13 amino acids. Germline V CDR1 and CDR2: SNHLY, FYNNEI. The ends were cut back, 4 bases at V and 2 bases at J, with 9 bases in the middle. Here the CDR3 DNA reads TGTGCCAGCAGTGGGGGCAGAACCTACGAGCAGTACTTC. Residues: CASSGGRTYEQYF.

The chain joins TRBV28 to TRBJ1-2; 10 nucleotides match TRBD1. V lost 6 bases and J lost 0; bases outside the gene matches: 4. This CDR3 region has 15 residues. Germline V gene lookup returns CDR1 MDHEN and CDR2 SYDVKM. The CDR3 DNA follows: TGTGCCAGCAGGCCGACAGGGGGCGCTAACTATGGCTACACCTTC. It translates to CASRPTGGANYGYTF.